Listed below are T cell receptor beta chains from one sample, sequenced in a study of cytomegalovirus exposure and HLA in healthy donors. The protocol was immunoSEQ multiplex PCR, while the TCRdb copy is restricted to in-frame clones and leaves out a portion. The sample comprises approximately 140,000 clones, approximately 73% of which are singletons, and about an eighth rests with the top ten. Sequences were obtained from PBMCs. These receptors came from a human donor in good health. Each CDR3 is given with its conserved first and last residue. The order of the fields is V gene, clone size, D gene, J gene, CDR3 protein, CDR3 DNA. D genes are given only for firm matches. Size values are once, few and many counts, or a class for expanded clones, and some rows have none.

v_call: TRBV18; clone_size: few; d_call: NA; j_call: TRBJ2-2; cdr3_aa: CASSLGPGITGELFF; cdr3_nt: TGTGCCAGCTCCCTGGGCCCGGGAATCACCGGGGAGCTGTTTTTT
v_call: TRBV14; clone_size: NA; d_call: NA; j_call: TRBJ1-2; cdr3_aa: CASSQEPGQGSGYGYTF; cdr3_nt: TGTGCCAGCAGCCAAGAGCCAGGTCAGGGCTCCGGCTATGGCTACACCTTC
v_call: TRBV6-1; clone_size: NA; d_call: NA; j_call: TRBJ2-1; cdr3_aa: CASTRHESSYNEQFF; cdr3_nt: TGTGCCAGCACCAGACACGAGAGCTCCTACAATGAGCAGTTCTTC
v_call: TRBV4-1; clone_size: NA; d_call: NA; j_call: TRBJ2-2; cdr3_aa: CASSQETLNTGELFF; cdr3_nt: TGCGCCAGCAGCCAAGAGACTTTAAACACCGGGGAGCTGTTTTTT
v_call: TRBV19; clone_size: NA; d_call: NA; j_call: TRBJ2-1; cdr3_aa: CASSMNPQPGYNEQFF; cdr3_nt: TGTGCCAGTAGTATGAACCCGCAGCCAGGATACAATGAGCAGTTCTTC
v_call: TRBV5-4; clone_size: NA; d_call: TRBD1; j_call: TRBJ2-5; cdr3_aa: CASSLDRGMGETQYF; cdr3_nt: TGTGCCAGCAGCTTGGACAGGGGCATGGGAGAGACCCAGTACTTC
v_call: TRBV7-8; clone_size: NA; d_call: TRBD1; j_call: TRBJ1-2; cdr3_aa: CASSLANTGGLGYTF; cdr3_nt: TGTGCCAGCAGCTTAGCTAATACAGGGGGTTTAGGCTACACCTTC
v_call: TRBV4-2; clone_size: NA; d_call: TRBD1; j_call: TRBJ2-5; cdr3_aa: CASSQIRTGDETQYF; cdr3_nt: TGTGCCAGCAGCCAAATACGGACAGGGGATGAGACCCAGTACTTC
v_call: TRBV4-1; clone_size: NA; d_call: NA; j_call: TRBJ1-2; cdr3_aa: CASSQSGERNYGYTF; cdr3_nt: TGCGCCAGCAGCCAGTCCGGGGAGAGAAACTATGGCTACACCTTC
v_call: TRBV11-3; clone_size: NA; d_call: NA; j_call: TRBJ1-1; cdr3_aa: CASTAGRGDTEAFF; cdr3_nt: TGTGCCAGCACCGCCGGGAGAGGGGACACTGAAGCTTTCTTT
v_call: TRBV7-8; clone_size: NA; d_call: TRBD1; j_call: TRBJ1-3; cdr3_aa: CASSLLDRPISGNTIYF; cdr3_nt: TGTGCCAGCAGCCTTTTGGACAGGCCCATCTCTGGAAACACCATATATTTT
v_call: TRBV9; clone_size: NA; d_call: TRBD1; j_call: TRBJ1-2; cdr3_aa: CASSNPGTANYGYTF; cdr3_nt: TGTGCCAGCAGCAACCCCGGGACAGCTAACTATGGCTACACCTTC
v_call: TRBV7-9; clone_size: NA; d_call: NA; j_call: TRBJ2-2; cdr3_aa: CASSLNQGRAGELFF; cdr3_nt: TGTGCCAGCAGCTTAAACCAGGGGCGCGCCGGGGAGCTGTTTTTT
v_call: TRBV7-5; clone_size: NA; d_call: NA; j_call: TRBJ2-7; cdr3_aa: CARSLAKGQYLYEQYF; cdr3_nt: TGTGCCAGAAGCTTAGCGAAGGGACAGTACCTCTACGAGCAGTACTTC
v_call: TRBV7-9; clone_size: NA; d_call: TRBD1; j_call: TRBJ2-1; cdr3_aa: CASTDRGDNEQFF; cdr3_nt: TGTGCCAGCACGGACAGGGGAGACAATGAGCAGTTCTTC
v_call: TRBV30; clone_size: NA; d_call: NA; j_call: TRBJ1-1; cdr3_aa: CAWKVGIEAFF; cdr3_nt: TGTGCCTGGAAAGTTGGCATTGAAGCTTTCTTT
v_call: TRBV2; clone_size: NA; d_call: TRBD1; j_call: TRBJ2-1; cdr3_aa: CASRGQGPGGNEQFF; cdr3_nt: TGTGCCAGCAGGGGACAGGGGCCTGGGGGGAATGAGCAGTTCTTC